What follows are 14 T cell receptor beta chains derived from one specimen sequenced in a study of cytomegalovirus exposure and HLA in healthy donors. Researchers ran the PCR with 60 Vbeta and 13 Jbeta primers. The protocol was immunoSEQ multiplex PCR, while the TCRdb copy is restricted to in-frame clones and leaves out a portion. The sample records 80,000 to 95,000 clones, 70% to 80% being singletons. Sequencing was done on a sample of PBMCs. These receptors came from a woman between 40 and 50 years old in good health and CMV-seropositive.

The V call is TRBV7-2, the J call TRBJ1-4; 9 bases match TRBD1. There are 15 residues in the CDR3. Looked up from germline, CDR1 is SGHTA and CDR2 is FQGNSA. V shed 5 bases, J shed 8 bases, and the junction held 9 bases outside the gene matches. The CDR3 here is CASSVSGTGKEKLFF. The CDR3 nucleotides read TGTGCCAGCAGCGTCTCCGGGACAGGGAAGGAAAAACTGTTTTTT.

This sequence joins TRBV19 and TRBJ1-1; a possible D gene is TRBD1 (6 bases). Germline CDR1 is LNHDA and CDR2 is SQIVND (reference sequence). The CDR3 extends over 13 amino acids. The V end was cut by 5 bases, the J end by 3 bases, with 10 bases between. Here the CDR3 DNA reads TGTGCCAGTAGTTGGACAGAGGACACTGAAGCTTTCTTT. It specifies CASSWTEDTEAFF.

The chain uses TRBV19 and TRBJ2-2; TRBD1 matches 7 bases. With 4 bases clipped from V and 5 bases from J, the junction kept 4 bases outside the gene matches. CDR1 and CDR2 from the germline V gene are LNHDA and SQIVND (reference sequence). This CDR3 comprises 14 residues. CDR3 residues: CASSTQGWTGELFF. DNA of the CDR3: TGTGCCAGTAGTACACAGGGGTGGACCGGGGAGCTGTTTTTT.

This clone was observed a single time. The chain carries TRBV28 and TRBJ2-7, with D possibly matching TRBD1 (6 bases). V was trimmed by 8 bases and J by 0 bases, leaving 17 bases between them. Germline V gives CDR1 MDHEN, CDR2 SYDVKM. CDR3 length equals 15 residues. In DNA form, the CDR3 reads TGTGCCAGCCTCCCCGTGGGACAAAACTCCTACGAGCAGTACTTC. This gives the protein CASLPVGQNSYEQYF. The full variable domain, rest sourced from reference TRBV28 and TRBJ2-7, is DVKVTQSSRYLVKRTGEKVFLECVQDMDHENMFWYRQDPGLGLRLIYFSYDVKMKEKGDIPEGYSVSREKKERFSLILESASTNQTSMYLCASLPVGQNSYEQYFGPGTRLTVT.

The chain joins TRBV6-5 to TRBJ2-7; the D is unclear. Trimming cost V 7 bases and J 3 bases, with 16 bases left between them. The CDR3 consists of 14 residues. From germline, CDR1 is MNHEY and CDR2 SVGAGI. CDR3 loop: CASIPAAAHYEQYF. As DNA, the CDR3 is TGTGCCAGCATACCGGCGGCGGCCCACTACGAGCAGTACTTC.

This clone was picked up one time. The V and J genes are TRBV5-1 and TRBJ1-2; the match to TRBD1 covers 10 bases. The CDR3 totals 16 residues. Germline V CDR1 and CDR2: SGHRS, YFSETQ. Trimming cost V 4 bases and J 5 bases; bases outside gene matches: 11. The DNA of the CDR3 is TGCGCCAGCAGCGCCCAGACAGGGGGCATAGGGTATGGCTACACCTTC. Protein product: CASSAQTGGIGYGYTF.

This chain links TRBV5-6 with TRBJ1-1; D might be TRBD1 (6 bases). Looked up from germline, CDR1 is SGHDT and CDR2 is YYEEEE. V was shortened by 6 bases and J by 6 bases, with 12 bases between the two germline ends. The length of the CDR3 is 12 residues. For the CDR3, the DNA is TGTGCCAGCACGGGGGGCATGGCTGAAGCTTTCTTT. This encodes CASTGGMAEAFF.

The rearrangement links TRBV5-6 to TRBJ2-3; 7 nucleotides line up with TRBD2. The CDR3 runs 15 residues. Trimming cost V 2 bases and J 6 bases; bases outside gene matches: 9. Germline lookup yields CDR1 SGHDT and CDR2 YYEEEE. The CDR3 loop reads CASSFLGLGRDTQYF. Written as DNA, the CDR3 is TGTGCCAGCAGCTTCCTTGGACTAGGTCGGGATACGCAGTATTTT. Variable domain in full (rest from reference TRBV5-6 and TRBJ2-3): DAGVTQSPTHLIKTRGQQVTLRCSPKSGHDTVSWYQQALGQGPQFIFQYYEEEERQRGNFPDRFSGHQFPNYSSELNVNALLLGDSALYLCASSFLGLGRDTQYFGPGTRLTVL.

This rearrangement joins TRBV5-8 to TRBJ1-2, with a tentative D call TRBD1 (6 bases). With 3 bases removed from V and 2 bases from J, the gap between germline ends came to 17 bases. The CDR3 contains 16 residues. CDR1 and CDR2 from the germline V gene are SGHTS and YDEGEE. The CDR3 DNA reads TGTGCCAGCAGCTCCTCCGGGACAACAAGGAACTATGGCTACACCTTC. Translation: CASSSSGTTRNYGYTF.

This rearrangement joins TRBV5-1 to TRBJ2-2; D is uncertain. The CDR3 is made up of 17 amino acids. V gave up 1 base and J gave up 0 bases, with 13 bases separating them. Looked up from germline, CDR1 is SGHRS and CDR2 is YFSETQ. CDR3 sequence: CASSLPEPVPNTGELFF. CDR3 coding DNA: TGCGCCAGCAGCTTGCCCGAGCCGGTACCGAACACCGGGGAGCTGTTTTTT.

The chain uses TRBV6-1 and TRBJ1-5; unclear D gene. This CDR3 spans 12 amino acids. The V end lost 8 bases, the J end lost 2 bases, and 7 bases lay between the germline ends. The V gene's germline CDR1 is MNHNS and CDR2 SASEGT. Here the CDR3 DNA reads TGTGCCAGCGAAGGAGGCAATCAGCCCCAGCATTTT. Translating gives CASEGGNQPQHF.

The chain combines TRBV18 with TRBJ2-7, with 7 bases that match TRBD1. This CDR3 spans 13 amino acids. Germline loops: CDR1 KGHSH, CDR2 LQKENI. V was clipped by 2 bases and J by 7 bases; unmatched bases: 5. As DNA, the CDR3 is TGTGCCAGCTCACCAGACAGGGTGGCAGAGCAGTACTTC. This encodes CASSPDRVAEQYF.

V is TRBV13 and J is TRBJ1-1; 9 nucleotides line up with TRBD1. The junction had 5 bases not matched to a gene; V was cut back by 5 bases and J by 4 bases. The length of the CDR3 is 14 residues. Per germline, CDR1 PRHDT and CDR2 FYEKMQ (reference sequence). The CDR3 DNA is TGTGCCAGCAGCGGGACAGGGTTGGGCACTGAAGCTTTCTTT. Protein product: CASSGTGLGTEAFF. Together with reference TRBV13 and TRBJ1-1, the CDR3 gives the full variable domain: AAGVIQSPRHLIKEKRETATLKCYPIPRHDTVYWYQQGPGQDPQFLISFYEKMQSDKGSIPDRFSAQQFSDYHSELNMSSLELGDSALYFCASSGTGLGTEAFFGQGTRLTVV.

The CDR3, as DNA: TGTGCCAGCAGCTTAGATGGGGGCCAGCCCCAGCATTTT. It codes for CASSLDGGQPQHF. The chain links TRBV11-2 to TRBJ1-5; the D gene is possibly TRBD1 (6 bases). There are 13 residues in the CDR3. Germline CDR1 and CDR2: SGHAT and FQNNGV. Trimming pared 0 bases from V and 7 bases from J, leaving 7 bases between.